The TCR beta chain under discussion was sequenced for a study of beta chain features in type 1 diabetes. General study results and limits: Shortening of TCRB CDR3s, moderate but significant, appeared in all four CD4+ subsets of Type 1 diabetes patients. Reduced insertions and increased deletions marked VDJ junctions in type 1 diabetes patients. Shorter templates might be favored by PCR, equally in patients and controls.

V lost 6 bases and J lost 0, with 12 bases in between. This CDR3 is built from 15 residues. The V gene's germline CDR1 is MNHEY and CDR2 SVGAGI. Comments on this clone: Its target is not known.

Blood was collected once per donor into heparin, averaging approximately 0.11 L. Purities in excess of 95% were seen in all sorted populations. Expressed TCRB transcripts were sequenced after all isolated RNA was converted to cDNA. The method was immunoSEQ multiplex PCR; TCRdb's version includes in-frame clones alone and lacks a portion of them. The table shows roughly 230,000 clones, with 11% occurring only once. The gene calls are TRBV6-5 and TRBJ1-5; D is perhaps TRBD1 (6 bases). The clonotype comes from a man aged 30 to 45 with type 1 diabetes. Specimen: naive CD4+ T cells from blood. The CDR3 is CASRSDSYSNQPQHF. The CDR3 DNA reads TGTGCCAGCAGGTCGGACAGTTATAGCAATCAGCCCCAGCATTTT.